This T cell receptor (beta chain) appears in the sequencing data of a study of blood T cell repertoires in COVID-19. Whole-study context: The United States, Italy and Spain provided the acute and convalescent COVID-19 samples.

Using immunoSEQ multiplex PCR, the repertoire was profiled, and TCRdb retains in-frame clones only, with some absent. This repertoire shows fewer than 350,000 clones, about 90% found once; its top ten account for around 0.92%. This CDR3 comprises 16 residues. V was clipped by 0 bases and J by 3 bases; unmatched bases: 7. The germline V gene encodes CDR1 SEHNR and CDR2 FQNEAQ (reference sequence). The V call is TRBV7-9, the J call TRBJ2-5; 7 positions agree with TRBD1. Sequenced sample: PBMCs or T cells enriched from blood (not recorded which). The receptor was isolated from a woman in her twenties or thirties who had been exposed to COVID-19. As DNA, the CDR3 is TGTGCCAGCAGCTTAGCCCAACAGGGGTGGAAAGAGACCCAGTACTTC. This gives the protein CASSLAQQGWKETQYF.